Listed below are T cell receptor beta chains from one sample, sequenced in a study of human versus mouse CDR3 diversity and MHC coevolution. Profiling relied on immunoSEQ multiplex PCR, and the TCRdb table lists in-frame clones only, not all of them. This repertoire shows 50,000 to 70,000 clones, about 94% found once; its top ten account for approximately 17%. Sequences were obtained from naive CD4+ T cells from blood. These receptors were taken from a person aged 55-75 years in good health. The CDR3 runs from the conserved cysteine through the conserved F or W. A D gene is named only where the DNA matches it firmly. The listing skips clone size in some rows; elsewhere it reads once, few, many or a size class.

J | D | V | size | CDR3 | DNA
TRBJ2-7 | TRBD1 | TRBV5-4 | few | CASSAAPGQASYEQYF | TGTGCCAGCAGCGCAGCGCCGGGACAGGCCTCCTACGAGCAGTACTTC
TRBJ2-5 | - | TRBV19 | - | CASSKNGRGGLGQYF | TGTGCCAGTAGTAAGAACGGCAGGGGAGGGCTTGGGCAGTACTTC
TRBJ1-1 | - | TRBV29-1 | - | CSAGQFRYTEAFF | TGCAGCGCCGGACAGTTCAGATACACTGAAGCTTTCTTT
TRBJ2-2 | - | TRBV19 | - | CASSILAPNTGELFF | TGTGCCAGTAGTATACTAGCGCCCAACACCGGGGAGCTGTTTTTT
TRBJ2-5 | - | TRBV13 | - | CASSLGAVRQETQYF | TGTGCCAGCAGTCTAGGAGCGGTTCGCCAAGAGACCCAGTACTTC
TRBJ2-1 | TRBD2 | TRBV19 | - | CASSMLLAGINEQFF | TGTGCCAGTAGTATGCTCCTAGCGGGGATCAATGAGCAGTTCTTC
TRBJ2-1 | - | TRBV5-4 | - | CASSWSFAEQFF | TGTGCCAGCAGCTGGAGTTTTGCTGAGCAGTTCTTC
TRBJ1-5 | - | TRBV5-1 | - | CASSLIGGGDQPQHF | TGCGCCAGCAGCTTAATCGGGGGTGGGGATCAGCCCCAGCATTTT
TRBJ2-7 | - | TRBV15 | - | CATSRDFAGSYEQYF | TGTGCCACCAGCAGAGATTTCGCGGGTTCCTACGAGCAGTACTTC
TRBJ1-4 | - | TRBV11-2 | - | CASSQRGIGDNEKLFF | TGTGCCAGCAGCCAAAGGGGTATTGGGGATAATGAAAAACTGTTTTTT
TRBJ1-2 | TRBD1 | TRBV5-4 | - | CASSFGGQAYGYTF | TGTGCCAGCAGCTTTGGCGGACAGGCCTATGGCTACACCTTC
TRBJ1-1 | TRBD1 | TRBV7-2 | - | CASTKPGTGWNTEAFF | TGTGCCAGCACCAAACCCGGGACAGGGTGGAACACTGAAGCTTTCTTT
TRBJ2-7 | - | TRBV5-1 | - | CASSLVLEGYEQYF | TGCGCCAGCAGCTTGGTTTTGGAGGGCTACGAGCAGTACTTC
TRBJ2-5 | - | TRBV11-3 | once | CASGVRQGETQYF | TGTGCCAGCGGCGTCAGGCAGGGGGAGACCCAGTACTTC
TRBJ1-5 | TRBD1 | TRBV19 | - | CASEAMDRGRGQPQHF | TGTGCCAGCGAAGCTATGGACAGGGGGCGCGGGCAGCCCCAGCATTTT
TRBJ2-1 | - | TRBV29-1 | - | CSVVAISAGTGNEQFF | TGCAGCGTTGTGGCGATTTCAGCGGGAACAGGGAATGAGCAGTTCTTC
TRBJ1-4 | - | TRBV6-1 | - | CASSEIGGEKLFF | TGTGCCAGCAGTGAAATTGGGGGGGAAAAACTGTTTTTT
TRBJ2-2 | - | TRBV5-1 | - | CASSSEENTGELFF | TGCGCCAGCAGCTCAGAGGAGAACACCGGGGAGCTGTTTTTT
TRBJ1-2 | - | TRBV18 | - | CASSPGQPYGYTF | TGTGCCAGCTCACCAGGACAGCCTTATGGCTACACCTTC
TRBJ2-3 | - | TRBV29-1 | - | CSVDREGTDTQYF | TGCAGCGTCGACAGGGAGGGCACAGATACGCAGTATTTT
TRBJ2-7 | - | TRBV28 | once | CASSARRDSLYEQYF | TGTGCCAGCAGTGCCCGCCGGGACTCTCTCTACGAGCAGTACTTC
TRBJ2-1 | TRBD2 | TRBV6-4 | - | CASSDSAGGREQFF | TGTGCCAGCAGTGACTCGGCGGGGGGCCGTGAGCAGTTCTTC
TRBJ2-7 | TRBD2 | TRBV18 | - | CASSPTSGDNYEQYF | TGTGCCAGCTCCCCGACTAGCGGGGATAACTACGAGCAGTACTTC
TRBJ2-7 | TRBD2 | TRBV7-8 | - | CASSRGTSGSYEQYF | TGTGCCAGCAGCCGGGGGACTAGCGGGAGCTACGAGCAGTACTTC
TRBJ2-7 | TRBD1 | TRBV19 | - | CASSVNFGTGGLTAPIEQYF | TGTGCCAGTAGTGTCAACTTCGGGACAGGGGGCCTTACCGCCCCCATCGAGCAGTACTTC
TRBJ1-3 | TRBD1 | TRBV6-1 | - | CASSEARDRGLGNTIYF | TGTGCCAGCAGTGAAGCAAGGGACAGGGGGCTCGGAAACACCATATATTTT
TRBJ2-1 | TRBD2 | TRBV4-1 | - | CASSRTSGSNEQFF | TGCGCCAGCAGCCGGACTAGCGGGAGCAATGAGCAGTTCTTC
TRBJ2-3 | - | TRBV7-3 | - | CASSEAASTDTQYF | TGTGCCAGCAGCGAGGCAGCTAGCACAGATACGCAGTATTTT
TRBJ2-1 | - | TRBV5-3 | - | CARSLYPTGCLYNEQFF | TGTGCCAGAAGCTTGTACCCTACAGGGTGCTTATACAATGAGCAGTTCTTC
TRBJ1-4 | - | TRBV2 | - | CASSGDINEKLFF | TGTGCCAGCAGTGGGGACATAAATGAAAAACTGTTTTTT
TRBJ2-1 | - | TRBV5-1 | - | CASSLRNGVNEQFF | TGCGCCAGCAGCTTGCGGAACGGGGTAAATGAGCAGTTCTTC
TRBJ1-1 | - | TRBV5-1 | few | CASRAQGSNTEAFF | TGCGCCAGCAGGGCGCAGGGGTCGAACACTGAAGCTTTCTTT
TRBJ2-1 | - | TRBV5-1 | - | CASSTGLPATEQFF | TGCGCCAGCAGCACGGGACTGCCTGCTACTGAGCAGTTCTTC
TRBJ2-7 | TRBD2 | TRBV4-1 | - | CASSQEPREATSYEQYF | TGCGCCAGCAGCCAAGAGCCGCGGGAGGCCACTTCCTACGAGCAGTACTTC
TRBJ2-3 | - | TRBV5-1 | - | CASSFLEGDTQYF | TGCGCCAGCAGCTTCCTAGAAGGAGATACGCAGTATTTT
TRBJ2-7 | - | TRBV5-4 | - | CASSQDGQITYEQYF | TGTGCCAGCAGCCAGGACGGACAGATAACCTACGAGCAGTACTTC
TRBJ2-2 | - | TRBV5-1 | - | CASSLAPLASTGELFF | TGCGCCAGCAGCTTGGCGCCTCTAGCGTCCACCGGGGAGCTGTTTTTT
TRBJ2-5 | TRBD1 | TRBV6-6 | once | CASSLTGGEETQYF | TGTGCCAGCAGCCTGACAGGGGGCGAGGAGACCCAGTACTTC
TRBJ2-7 | TRBD1 | TRBV14 | - | CASSQVFPGQGAYEQYF | TGTGCCAGCAGCCAAGTATTTCCGGGACAGGGGGCCTACGAGCAGTACTTC
TRBJ1-6 | - | TRBV6-5 | - | CASSYRGSYNSPLHF | TGTGCCAGCAGTTACCGAGGGAGCTATAATTCCCCCCTCCACTTT
TRBJ2-5 | - | TRBV6-1 | - | CASSEVTFQETQYF | TGTGCCAGCAGTGAAGTCACTTTCCAAGAGACCCAGTACTTC
TRBJ2-7 | - | TRBV4-2 | - | CASSHVRGGDTYEQYF | TGTGCCAGCAGCCATGTCCGGGGAGGAGACACCTACGAGCAGTACTTC